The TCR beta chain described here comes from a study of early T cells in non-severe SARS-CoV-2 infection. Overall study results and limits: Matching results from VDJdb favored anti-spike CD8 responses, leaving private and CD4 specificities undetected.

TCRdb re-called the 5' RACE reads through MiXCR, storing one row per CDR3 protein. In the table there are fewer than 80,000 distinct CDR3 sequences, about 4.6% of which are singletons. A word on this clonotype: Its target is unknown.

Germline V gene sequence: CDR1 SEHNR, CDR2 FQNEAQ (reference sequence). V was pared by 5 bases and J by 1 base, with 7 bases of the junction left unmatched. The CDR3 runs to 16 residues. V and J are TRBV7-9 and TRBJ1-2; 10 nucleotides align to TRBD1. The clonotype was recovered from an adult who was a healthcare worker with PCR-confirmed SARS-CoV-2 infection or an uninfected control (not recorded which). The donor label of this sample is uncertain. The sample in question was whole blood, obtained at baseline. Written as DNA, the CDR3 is TGTGCCAGCAGCCACGCCGGGACAGGGGTTAACTATGGCTACACCTTC. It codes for CASSHAGTGVNYGYTF.